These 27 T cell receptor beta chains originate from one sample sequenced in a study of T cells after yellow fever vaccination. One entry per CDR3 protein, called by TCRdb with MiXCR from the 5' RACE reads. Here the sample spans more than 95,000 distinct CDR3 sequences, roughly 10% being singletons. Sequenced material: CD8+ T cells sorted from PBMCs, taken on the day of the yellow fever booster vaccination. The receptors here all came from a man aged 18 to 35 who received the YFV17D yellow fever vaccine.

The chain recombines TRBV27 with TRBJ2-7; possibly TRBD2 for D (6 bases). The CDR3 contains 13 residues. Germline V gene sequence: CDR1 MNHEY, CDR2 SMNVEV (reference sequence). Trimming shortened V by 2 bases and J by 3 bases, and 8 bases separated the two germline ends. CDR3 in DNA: TGTGCCAGCAGTTTAAAGGAGGGCTACGAGCAGTACTTC. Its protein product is CASSLKEGYEQYF.

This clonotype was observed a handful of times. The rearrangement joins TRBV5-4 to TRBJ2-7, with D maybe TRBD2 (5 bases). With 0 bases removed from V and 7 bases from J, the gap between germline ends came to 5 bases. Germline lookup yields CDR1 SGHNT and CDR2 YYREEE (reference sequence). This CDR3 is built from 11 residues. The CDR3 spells CASSLGGEQYV. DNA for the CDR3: TGTGCCAGCAGCTTGGGAGGGGAGCAGTACGTC.

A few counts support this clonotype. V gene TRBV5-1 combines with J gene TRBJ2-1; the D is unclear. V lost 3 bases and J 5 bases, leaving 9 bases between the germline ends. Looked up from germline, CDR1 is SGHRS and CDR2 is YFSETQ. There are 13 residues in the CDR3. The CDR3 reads CASSSDHNNEQFF. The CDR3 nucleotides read TGCGCCAGCAGCTCGGACCACAACAATGAGCAGTTCTTC.

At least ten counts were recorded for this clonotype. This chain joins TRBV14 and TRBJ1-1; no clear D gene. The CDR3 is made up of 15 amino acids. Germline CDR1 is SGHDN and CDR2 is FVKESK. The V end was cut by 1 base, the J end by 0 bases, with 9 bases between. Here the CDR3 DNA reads TGTGCCAGCAGCCAAGGTCTGGGTGTGAACACTGAAGCTTTCTTT. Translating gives CASSQGLGVNTEAFF.

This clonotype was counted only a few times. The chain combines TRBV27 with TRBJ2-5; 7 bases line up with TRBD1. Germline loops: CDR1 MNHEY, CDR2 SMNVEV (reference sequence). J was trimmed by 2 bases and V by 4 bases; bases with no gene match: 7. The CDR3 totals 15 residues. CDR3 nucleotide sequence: TGTGCCAGCAGTTCCCCCCGGACAGGTCAAGAGACCCAGTACTTC. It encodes CASSSPRTGQETQYF.

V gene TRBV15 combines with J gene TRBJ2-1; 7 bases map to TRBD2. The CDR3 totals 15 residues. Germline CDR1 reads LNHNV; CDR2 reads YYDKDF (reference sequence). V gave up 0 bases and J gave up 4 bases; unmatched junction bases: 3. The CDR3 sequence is CATSRESGAYNEQFF. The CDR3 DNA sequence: TGTGCCACCAGCAGAGAGAGCGGGGCATACAATGAGCAGTTCTTC.

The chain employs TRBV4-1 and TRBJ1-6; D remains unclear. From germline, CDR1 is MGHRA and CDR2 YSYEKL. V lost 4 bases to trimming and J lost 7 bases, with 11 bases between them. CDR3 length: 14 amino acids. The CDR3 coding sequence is TGCGCCAGCAGCCCAGCGGGTGAGAATTCACCCCTCCACTTT. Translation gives CASSPAGENSPLHF.

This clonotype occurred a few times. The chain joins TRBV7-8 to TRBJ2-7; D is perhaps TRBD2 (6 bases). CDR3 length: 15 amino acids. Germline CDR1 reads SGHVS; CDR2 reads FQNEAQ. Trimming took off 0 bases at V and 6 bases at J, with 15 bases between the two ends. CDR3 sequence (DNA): TGTGCCAGCAGCTTAGCGAGGACCCTGGAGGGCGAGCAGTACGTC. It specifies CASSLARTLEGEQYV.

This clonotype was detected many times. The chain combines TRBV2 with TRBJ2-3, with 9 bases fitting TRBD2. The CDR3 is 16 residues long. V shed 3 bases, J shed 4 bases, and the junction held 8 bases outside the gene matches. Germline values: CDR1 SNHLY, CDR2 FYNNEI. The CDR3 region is CASSDPASGMADTQYF. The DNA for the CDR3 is TGTGCCAGCAGTGACCCGGCTAGCGGGATGGCAGATACGCAGTATTTT.

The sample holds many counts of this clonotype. CDR3 bases: TGTGCCAGCAGTGCAGGGGGCAATCAGCCCCAGCATTTT. It encodes CASSAGGNQPQHF. The V and J genes are TRBV7-2 and TRBJ1-5; tentative D call: TRBD1 (6 bases). Germline V CDR1 and CDR2: SGHTA, FQGNSA. The V end lost 6 bases, the J end lost 2 bases, and 8 bases lay between the germline ends. The CDR3 spans 13 residues.

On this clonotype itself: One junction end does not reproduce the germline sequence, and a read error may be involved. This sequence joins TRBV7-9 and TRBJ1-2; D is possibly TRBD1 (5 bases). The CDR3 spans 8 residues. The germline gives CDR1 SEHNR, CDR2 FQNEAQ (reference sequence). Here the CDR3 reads CAAGWGAF. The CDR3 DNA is TGTGCGGCAGGGTGGGGAGCCTTC.

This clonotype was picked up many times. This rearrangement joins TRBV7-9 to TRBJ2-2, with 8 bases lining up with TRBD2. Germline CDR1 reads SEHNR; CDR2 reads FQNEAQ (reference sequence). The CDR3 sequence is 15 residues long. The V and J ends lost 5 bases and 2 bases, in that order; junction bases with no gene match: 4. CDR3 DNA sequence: TGTGCCAGCAGCGGCGGGGGGCTAAACACCGGGGAGCTGTTTTTT. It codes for CASSGGGLNTGELFF.

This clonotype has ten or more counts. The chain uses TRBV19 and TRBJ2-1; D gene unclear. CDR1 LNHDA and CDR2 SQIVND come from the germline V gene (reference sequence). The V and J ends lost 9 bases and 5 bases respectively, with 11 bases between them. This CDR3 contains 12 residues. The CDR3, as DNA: TGTGCCAGCGGCCTCCTAAACAATGAGCAGTTCTTC. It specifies CASGLLNNEQFF.

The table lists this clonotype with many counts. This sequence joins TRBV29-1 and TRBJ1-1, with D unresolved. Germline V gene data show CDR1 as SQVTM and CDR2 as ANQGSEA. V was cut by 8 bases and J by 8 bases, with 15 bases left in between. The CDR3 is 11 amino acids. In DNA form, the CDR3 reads TGCAGCACCGGAGCCGACCGGGAAGCTTTCTTT. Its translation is CSTGADREAFF.

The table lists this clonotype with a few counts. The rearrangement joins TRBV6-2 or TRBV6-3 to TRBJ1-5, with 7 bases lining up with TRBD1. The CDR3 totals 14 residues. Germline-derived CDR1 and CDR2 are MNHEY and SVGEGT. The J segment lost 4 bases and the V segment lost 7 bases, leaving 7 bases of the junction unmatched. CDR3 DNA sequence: TGTGCCAGCATCCAGGGGGGATCAAATCAGCCCCAGCATTTT. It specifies CASIQGGSNQPQHF.

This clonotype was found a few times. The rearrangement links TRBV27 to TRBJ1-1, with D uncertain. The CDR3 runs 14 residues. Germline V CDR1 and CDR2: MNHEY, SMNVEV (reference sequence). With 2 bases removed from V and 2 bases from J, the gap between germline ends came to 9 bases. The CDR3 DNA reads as TGTGCCAGCAGTTTAGACGCAGTTAACACTGAAGCTTTCTTT. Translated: CASSLDAVNTEAFF.

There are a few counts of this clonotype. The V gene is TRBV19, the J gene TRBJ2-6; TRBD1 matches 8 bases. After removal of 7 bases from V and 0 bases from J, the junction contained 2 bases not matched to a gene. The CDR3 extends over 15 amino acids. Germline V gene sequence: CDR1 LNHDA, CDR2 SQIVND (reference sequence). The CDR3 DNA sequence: TGTGCCAGTAAGACAGGGGTCTCTGGGGCCAACGTCCTGACTTTC. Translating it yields CASKTGVSGANVLTF. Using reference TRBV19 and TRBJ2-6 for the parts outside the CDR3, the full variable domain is DGGITQSPKYLFRKEGQNVTLSCEQNLNHDAMYWYRQDPGQGLRLIYYSQIVNDFQKGDIAEGYSVSREKKESFPLTVTSAQKNPTAFYLCASKTGVSGANVLTFGAGSRLTVL.

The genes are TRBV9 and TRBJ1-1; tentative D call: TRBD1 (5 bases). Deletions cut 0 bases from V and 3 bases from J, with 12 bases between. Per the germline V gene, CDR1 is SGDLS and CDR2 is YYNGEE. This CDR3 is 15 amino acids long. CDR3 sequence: CASSVVGTADTEAFF. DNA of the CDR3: TGTGCCAGCAGCGTAGTGGGGACCGCGGACACTGAAGCTTTCTTT.

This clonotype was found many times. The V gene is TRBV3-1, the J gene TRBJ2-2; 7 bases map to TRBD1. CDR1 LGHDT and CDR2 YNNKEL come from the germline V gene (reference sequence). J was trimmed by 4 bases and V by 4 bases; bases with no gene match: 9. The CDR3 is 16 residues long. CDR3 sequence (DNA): TGTGCCAGCAGCCTAACTCCGGGACAGAGCACCGGGGAGCTGTTTTTT. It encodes CASSLTPGQSTGELFF.

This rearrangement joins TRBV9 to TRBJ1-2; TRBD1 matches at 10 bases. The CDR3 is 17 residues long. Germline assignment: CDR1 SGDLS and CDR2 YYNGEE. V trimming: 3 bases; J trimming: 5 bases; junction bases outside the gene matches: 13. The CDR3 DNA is TGTGCCAGCAGCGCCGGGACAGGGGATTGGGCTCTATATGGCTACACCTTC. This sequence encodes CASSAGTGDWALYGYTF.

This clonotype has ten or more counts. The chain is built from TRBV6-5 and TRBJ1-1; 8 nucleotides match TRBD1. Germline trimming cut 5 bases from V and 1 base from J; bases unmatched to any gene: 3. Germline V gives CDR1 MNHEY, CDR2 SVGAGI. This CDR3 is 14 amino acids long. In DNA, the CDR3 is TGTGCCAGCAGTAGTGGACAGGGGAACACTGAAGCTTTCTTT. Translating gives CASSSGQGNTEAFF.

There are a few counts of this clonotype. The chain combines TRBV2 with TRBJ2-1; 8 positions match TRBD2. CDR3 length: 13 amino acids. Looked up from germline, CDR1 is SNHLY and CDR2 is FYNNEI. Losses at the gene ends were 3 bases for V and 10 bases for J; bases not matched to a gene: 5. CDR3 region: CASSETSVGEQFF. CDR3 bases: TGTGCCAGCAGTGAGACTAGCGTTGGGGAGCAGTTCTTC.

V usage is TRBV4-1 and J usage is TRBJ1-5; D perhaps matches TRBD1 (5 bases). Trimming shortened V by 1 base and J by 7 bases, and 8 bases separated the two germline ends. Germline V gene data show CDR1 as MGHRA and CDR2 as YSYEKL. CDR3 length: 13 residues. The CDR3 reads CASSQAGSQPQHF. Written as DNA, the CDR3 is TGCGCCAGCAGCCAAGCAGGGTCACAGCCCCAGCATTTT.

The CDR3 region is CASRGGGLVEAFF. The CDR3 DNA is TGCGCCAGCAGGGGAGGGGGGCTCGTTGAAGCTTTCTTT. The rearrangement uses TRBV4-1 and TRBJ1-1; perhaps TRBD1 as D (6 bases). Germline V gives CDR1 MGHRA, CDR2 YSYEKL. The length of the CDR3 is 13 residues. Trimming took 6 bases from V and 7 from J, leaving 15 bases between them.

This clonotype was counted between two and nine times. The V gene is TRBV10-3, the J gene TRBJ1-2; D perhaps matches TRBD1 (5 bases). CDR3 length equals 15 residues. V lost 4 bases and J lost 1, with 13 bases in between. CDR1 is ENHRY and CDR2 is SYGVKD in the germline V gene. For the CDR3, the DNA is TGTGCCATCAGTGGCCTAAGGGGTCATAACTATGGCTACACCTTC. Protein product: CAISGLRGHNYGYTF.

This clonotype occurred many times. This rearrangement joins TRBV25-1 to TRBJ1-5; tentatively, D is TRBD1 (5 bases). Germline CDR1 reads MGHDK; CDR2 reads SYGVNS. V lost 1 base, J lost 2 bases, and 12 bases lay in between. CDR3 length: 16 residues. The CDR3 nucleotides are TGTGCCAGCAGTGAATCGAGGGTGGGGGGCAATCAGCCCCAGCATTTT. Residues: CASSESRVGGNQPQHF.

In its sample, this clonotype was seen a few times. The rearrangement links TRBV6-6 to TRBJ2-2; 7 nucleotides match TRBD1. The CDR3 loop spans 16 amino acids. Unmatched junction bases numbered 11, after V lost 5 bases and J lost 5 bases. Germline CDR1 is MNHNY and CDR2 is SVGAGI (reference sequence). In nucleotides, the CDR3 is TGTGCCAGCAGTGTCCCCGGGACAGCTTTTACCGGGGAGCTGTTTTTT. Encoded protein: CASSVPGTAFTGELFF.